A selection of T cell receptor beta chains follows, all from one sample in a study of CD8 T cells in ankylosing spondylitis. MiXCR, applied by TCRdb to the 5' RACE reads, yields one record per CDR3 protein. The sample has about 250,000 distinct CDR3 sequences; approximately 30% are singletons. The material sequenced was blood, either unsorted or a sorted T cell fraction (not recorded which). The receptors derive from a male donor with ankylosing spondylitis or in good health (not recorded which). Both conserved end residues are part of each CDR3. Each record gives: clone size, D gene, J gene, V gene, CDR3 protein, CDR3 DNA. A D gene is named only where the DNA matches it firmly. Clone size is given for some rows only: seen once, a few or many times, or a class if the clone is expanded.

>-|-|TRBJ1-6|TRBV12-3/TRBV12-4
CASSDGNSPLHF
TGTGCCAGCAGCGACGGAAATTCACCCCTCCACTTT
>few|-|TRBJ2-3|TRBV29-1
CSVGGTEKSTDTQYF
TGCAGCGTGGGGGGGACAGAGAAGAGCACAGATACGCAGTATTTT
>-|-|TRBJ1-2|TRBV11-2
CASSLAPGFGYTF
TGTGCCAGCAGCTTAGCCCCAGGCTTTGGCTACACCTTC
>few|-|TRBJ1-5|TRBV20-1
CSAGGRGTQPQHF
TGCAGTGCCGGGGGACGGGGGACTCAGCCCCAGCATTTT
>few|-|TRBJ1-1|TRBV10-2
CASLDGNTEAFF
TGCGCCAGCCTTGACGGGAACACTGAAGCTTTCTTT
>-|TRBD2|TRBJ2-7|TRBV12-3/TRBV12-4
CASSSPAGGDYEQYF
TGTGCCAGCAGTTCCCCCGCTGGGGGGGACTACGAGCAGTACTTC
>few|-|TRBJ1-4|TRBV12-3/TRBV12-4
CASSLEKLFF
TGTGCCAGCAGCCTGGAAAAACTGTTTTTT
>few|-|TRBJ2-7|TRBV4-2
CASSQGQDHEQYF
TGTGCCAGCAGCCAAGGTCAGGACCACGAGCAGTACTTC
>-|TRBD1|TRBJ2-1|TRBV7-2
CASSLPGQYNEQFF
TGTGCCAGCAGCCTTCCGGGACAGTACAATGAGCAGTTCTTC
>few|-|TRBJ1-2|TRBV20-1
CRVLQGGGYTF
TGCAGAGTATTACAGGGAGGAGGCTACACCTTC
>few|TRBD2|TRBJ2-3|TRBV20-1
CSAPGLAGGGDTQYF
TGCAGTGCTCCGGGACTAGCGGGGGGAGGTGATACGCAGTATTTT
>many|-|TRBJ2-1|TRBV6-6
CASSLTGDEQFF
TGTGCCAGCAGTTTGACTGGCGATGAGCAGTTCTTC
>-|-|TRBJ1-4|TRBV15
CATSRKIGQRGEKLFF
TGTGCCACCAGCAGAAAAATAGGACAGAGGGGTGAAAAACTGTTTTTT
>-|-|TRBJ1-4|TRBV24-1
CATSDAGTSNEKLFF
TGTGCCACCAGTGATGCCGGGACAAGTAATGAAAAACTGTTTTTT
>-|-|TRBJ2-3|TRBV6-1
CASSREYTDTQYF
TGTGCCAGCTCTCGGGAGTACACAGATACGCAGTATTTT
>-|-|TRBJ2-2|TRBV5-6
CASSLVGPDLYTGELFF
TGTGCCAGCAGCTTGGTAGGACCCGACCTATACACCGGGGAGCTGTTTTTT
>many|-|TRBJ1-6|TRBV20-1
CSAGRTGSDNSPLHF
TGCAGTGCAGGACGAACAGGGTCGGATAATTCACCCCTCCACTTT
>-|TRBD1|TRBJ1-5|TRBV20-1
CSGRQGADQPQHF
TGCAGTGGGCGGCAGGGGGCAGATCAGCCCCAGCATTTT
>few|-|TRBJ1-4|TRBV20-1
CSARQDGVEKLFF
TGCAGTGCTAGACAGGATGGAGTGGAAAAACTGTTTTTT
>-|-|TRBJ2-6|TRBV3-1
CASSQRRGANVLTF
TGTGCCAGCAGCCAGAGACGGGGGGCCAACGTCCTGACTTTC
>-|-|TRBJ2-1|TRBV6-5
CASRKYNEQFF
TGTGCCAGCAGGAAATACAATGAGCAGTTCTTC
>-|TRBD1|TRBJ1-2|TRBV6-2/TRBV6-3
CAMSPGQGENGYTF
TGTGCCATGTCTCCGGGACAGGGGGAAAACGGCTACACCTTC
>-|-|TRBJ2-5|TRBV5-4
CASMSPGHQETQYF
TGTGCCAGCATGTCGCCGGGACACCAAGAGACCCAGTACTTC
>-|-|TRBJ1-1|TRBV29-1
CSVDRGMNTEAFF
TGCAGCGTTGATAGAGGGATGAACACTGAAGCTTTCTTT
>-|TRBD2|TRBJ2-5|TRBV6-5
CASSYWEGQETQYF
TGTGCCAGCAGTTACTGGGAGGGGCAAGAGACCCAGTACTTC
>-|-|TRBJ2-7|TRBV15
CATSRAGYAYEQYF
TGTGCCACCAGCAGAGCAGGTTACGCCTACGAGCAGTACTTC
>few|TRBD2|TRBJ2-3|TRBV6-1
CASSVLAGGTDTQYF
TGTGCCAGCAGTGTGTTAGCGGGGGGCACAGATACGCAGTATTTT
>-|TRBD1|TRBJ2-3|TRBV29-1
CSVVQGADTQYF
TGCAGCGTTGTTCAGGGGGCAGATACGCAGTATTTT
>few|-|TRBJ2-5|TRBV5-1
CASSETLGRYQETQYF
TGCGCCAGCAGCGAAACATTAGGGCGATACCAAGAGACCCAGTACTTC
>-|-|TRBJ2-7|TRBV20-1
CSARDRTSSPEQYF
TGCAGTGCTAGAGACAGAACTAGCTCCCCCGAGCAGTACTTC
>-|-|TRBJ1-1|TRBV2
CASSEQGSLNTEAFF
TGTGCCAGCAGTGAACAGGGGAGTTTGAACACTGAAGCTTTCTTT
>-|-|TRBJ2-1|TRBV29-1
CSVLFRGFEQFF
TGCAGCGTCTTGTTTAGGGGCTTTGAGCAGTTCTTC
>few|-|TRBJ2-3|TRBV5-1
CASSLDRLGVPGDTQYF
TGCGCCAGTTCCCTTGATCGTTTGGGGGTCCCTGGAGATACGCAGTATTTT
>few|-|TRBJ1-4|TRBV27
CASSYRAAGEKLFF
TGTGCCAGCAGTTACAGGGCCGCGGGTGAAAAACTGTTTTTT
>-|-|TRBJ1-1|TRBV7-3
CASSPRTVEAFF
TGTGCCAGCAGCCCTAGGACAGTTGAAGCTTTCTTT